A selection of T cell receptor beta chains follows, all from one sample in a study of T cells in localized non-small cell lung cancer. Profiling relied on immunoSEQ multiplex PCR, and the TCRdb table lists in-frame clones only, not all of them. The table lists approximately 28,000 clones, approximately 90% of them singletons. This sample comprised peripheral blood, obtained before any cancer treatment. The receptors stem from a female donor aged 60 or older with stage I lung adenocarcinoma. The CDR3 runs from the conserved cysteine through the conserved F or W. The D gene is left open where the match is weak. Some rows mark clone size as missing; the rest say once, few, many or name a class of expanded clone.

J: TRBJ2-7
size: .
V: TRBV5-4
length: 15
D: TRBD1
CDR3: CASSSGQARSYEQYF
DNA: TGTGCCAGCAGCTCCGGACAGGCCCGCTCCTACGAGCAGTACTTC

J: TRBJ2-3
size: .
V: TRBV30
length: 11
D: .
CDR3: CAWSSLDTQYF
DNA: TGTGCCTGGAGTTCGCTAGATACGCAGTATTTT

J: TRBJ2-5
size: .
V: TRBV5-1
length: 15
D: .
CDR3: CASSWSGQPGETQYF
DNA: TGCGCCAGCAGTTGGTCGGGACAACCTGGGGAGACCCAGTACTTC

J: TRBJ1-5
size: once
V: TRBV28
length: 14
D: .
CDR3: CASSLLGSSGAQHF
DNA: TGTGCCAGCAGTTTGCTAGGTTCCTCGGGGGCCCAGCATTTT

J: TRBJ1-5
size: .
V: TRBV29-1
length: 14
D: TRBD1
CDR3: CSVPGTGLNQPQHF
DNA: TGCAGCGTCCCCGGGACAGGATTAAATCAGCCCCAGCATTTT

J: TRBJ1-4
size: .
V: TRBV6-6
length: 15
D: .
CDR3: CASRPFVTISEKLFF
DNA: TGTGCCAGCAGGCCCTTCGTGACGATAAGTGAAAAACTGTTTTTT

J: TRBJ2-3
size: .
V: TRBV21-1
length: 13
D: .
CDR3: CASGTSARDTQYF
DNA: TGTGCCAGCGGGACTAGTGCGAGAGATACGCAGTATTTT

J: TRBJ2-7
size: .
V: TRBV5-8
length: 14
D: TRBD1
CDR3: CASSWGQPTYEQYF
DNA: TGTGCCAGCAGCTGGGGACAGCCGACCTACGAGCAGTACTTC

J: TRBJ2-7
size: .
V: TRBV2
length: 11
D: .
CDR3: CASARSYEQYF
DNA: TGTGCCAGCGCCCGATCCTACGAGCAGTACTTC

J: TRBJ1-5
size: .
V: TRBV5-1
length: 14
D: .
CDR3: CASSLEGGNQPQHF
DNA: TGCGCCAGCAGCTTGGAGGGGGGGAATCAGCCCCAGCATTTT

J: TRBJ2-7
size: .
V: TRBV10-1
length: 15
D: .
CDR3: CASSDSSLGAYEQYF
DNA: TGCGCCAGCAGTGACAGCTCCTTAGGGGCCTACGAGCAGTACTTC

J: TRBJ2-1
size: .
V: TRBV29-1
length: 18
D: TRBD2
CDR3: CSVDGKTSGSFSYNEQFF
DNA: TGCAGCGTTGACGGGAAAACTAGCGGGAGTTTTTCCTACAATGAGCAGTTCTTC

J: TRBJ1-3
size: .
V: TRBV6-1
length: 15
D: TRBD1
CDR3: CASSLTGDPGNTIYF
DNA: TGTGCCAGCAGCCTGACAGGGGACCCTGGAAACACCATATATTTT

J: TRBJ2-1
size: .
V: TRBV28
length: 12
D: .
CDR3: CASSATSDEQFF
DNA: TGTGCCAGCAGCGCCACAAGCGATGAGCAGTTCTTC

J: TRBJ2-1
size: .
V: TRBV28
length: 16
D: TRBD2
CDR3: CASKETSGRSYNEQFF
DNA: TGTGCCAGCAAGGAAACTAGCGGGAGGAGTTACAATGAGCAGTTCTTC

J: TRBJ1-1
size: .
V: TRBV27
length: 15
D: .
CDR3: CASSSWTGLNTEAFF
DNA: TGTGCCAGCAGTTCCTGGACGGGCCTGAACACTGAAGCTTTCTTT

J: TRBJ1-1
size: .
V: TRBV5-1
length: 15
D: .
CDR3: CASSSVGRVNTEAFF
DNA: TGCGCCAGCAGCTCCGTGGGACGGGTGAACACTGAAGCTTTCTTT

J: TRBJ2-1
size: .
V: TRBV10-3
length: 14
D: .
CDR3: CAISDLVPVNEQFF
DNA: TGTGCCATCAGTGACCTCGTACCCGTCAATGAGCAGTTCTTC

J: TRBJ1-2
size: .
V: TRBV30
length: 14
D: .
CDR3: CAGTGHISIYGYTF
DNA: TGTGCCGGGACGGGACACATCTCGATCTATGGCTACACCTTC

J: TRBJ1-6
size: .
V: TRBV7-3
length: 13
D: .
CDR3: CASSVSYNSPLHF
DNA: TGTGCCAGCAGCGTCTCCTATAATTCACCCCTCCACTTT

J: TRBJ2-1
size: .
V: TRBV19
length: 15
D: TRBD1
CDR3: CASSEQGTPYNEQFF
DNA: TGTGCCAGTAGTGAACAGGGGACCCCCTACAATGAGCAGTTCTTC

J: TRBJ2-7
size: .
V: TRBV21-1
length: 15
D: .
CDR3: CASSKALGDRGRQYF
DNA: TGTGCCAGCAGCAAAGCGCTTGGGGACAGGGGGCGGCAGTACTTC

J: TRBJ1-2
size: .
V: TRBV7-9
length: 16
D: TRBD1
CDR3: CASSPRQGAFRFGYTF
DNA: TGTGCCAGCAGCCCCCGACAGGGGGCGTTTCGTTTCGGCTACACCTTC

J: TRBJ1-2
size: .
V: TRBV30
length: 13
D: .
CDR3: CAWRESASDGYTF
DNA: TGTGCCTGGAGGGAATCAGCGTCTGATGGCTACACCTTC

J: TRBJ1-1
size: large
V: TRBV6-5
length: 15
D: .
CDR3: CASSYIASGNTEAFF
DNA: TGTGCCAGCAGTTACATTGCCTCAGGGAATACCGAAGCTTTCTTT

J: TRBJ2-1
size: .
V: TRBV5-1
length: 13
D: .
CDR3: CASSLQSLNEQFF
DNA: TGCGCCAGCAGCTTGCAATCGCTCAATGAGCAGTTCTTC

J: TRBJ1-6
size: few
V: TRBV27
length: 15
D: .
CDR3: CASSLSGVGNSPLHF
DNA: TGTGCCAGCAGTTTATCAGGGGTTGGAAATTCACCCCTCCACTTT

J: TRBJ2-7
size: .
V: TRBV6-6
length: 14
D: TRBD2
CDR3: CASSFGLGSYEQYF
DNA: TGTGCCAGCAGTTTCGGACTAGGAAGCTACGAGCAGTACTTC

J: TRBJ2-5
size: once
V: TRBV5-1
length: 13
D: .
CDR3: CASRTRLQETQYF
DNA: TGCGCCAGCAGGACACGTCTCCAAGAGACCCAGTACTTC

J: TRBJ2-7
size: .
V: TRBV15
length: 14
D: .
CDR3: CATSRDTGPYEQYF
DNA: TGTGCCACCAGCAGAGATACTGGGCCCTACGAGCAGTACTTC

J: TRBJ2-2
size: .
V: TRBV11-3
length: 14
D: .
CDR3: CASSFGGRTGELFF
DNA: TGTGCCAGCAGCTTTGGGGGGCGCACCGGGGAGCTGTTTTTT

J: TRBJ2-1
size: .
V: TRBV29-1
length: 15
D: TRBD2
CDR3: CSVGGASGRSGEQFF
DNA: TGCAGCGTTGGAGGGGCTAGCGGGAGATCTGGTGAGCAGTTCTTC

J: TRBJ1-3
size: .
V: TRBV9
length: 13
D: .
CDR3: CASSVDSGNTIYF
DNA: TGTGCCAGCAGCGTAGACAGTGGAAACACCATATATTTT

J: TRBJ2-1
size: .
V: TRBV5-1
length: 13
D: .
CDR3: CASSPDGNNEQFF
DNA: TGCGCCAGCAGCCCCGACGGGAACAATGAGCAGTTCTTC

J: TRBJ2-7
size: .
V: TRBV20-1
length: 11
D: .
CDR3: CSAREYAEQYF
DNA: TGCAGTGCTAGAGAGTACGCCGAGCAGTACTTC

J: TRBJ2-7
size: .
V: TRBV28
length: 13
D: .
CDR3: CATDSRVSYEQYF
DNA: TGTGCCACCGACTCTCGAGTCTCCTACGAGCAGTACTTC

J: TRBJ2-2
size: .
V: TRBV7-2
length: 12
D: .
CDR3: CASSFYTGELFF
DNA: TGTGCCAGCAGCTTTTATACCGGGGAGCTGTTTTTT

J: TRBJ2-6
size: .
V: TRBV27
length: 14
D: .
CDR3: CASSSRAGANVLTF
DNA: TGTGCCAGCAGTTCTCGGGCCGGGGCCAACGTCCTGACTTTC

J: TRBJ2-5
size: .
V: TRBV2
length: 14
D: .
CDR3: CASSEQGGRETQYF
DNA: TGTGCCAGCAGTGAACAGGGAGGAAGAGAGACCCAGTACTTC

J: TRBJ2-7
size: .
V: TRBV2
length: 12
D: .
CDR3: CATQQVSYEQYF
DNA: TGTGCCACCCAACAGGTCTCCTACGAGCAGTACTTC

J: TRBJ2-2
size: .
V: TRBV25-1
length: 15
D: .
CDR3: CASRSATANTGELFF
DNA: TGTGCCAGCAGATCCGCGACGGCGAACACCGGGGAGCTGTTTTTT

J: TRBJ1-3
size: once
V: TRBV6-6
length: 15
D: TRBD1
CDR3: CASRRDSSSGNTIYF
DNA: TGTGCCAGCAGGAGGGACAGTTCCTCTGGAAACACCATATATTTT

J: TRBJ1-4
size: .
V: TRBV19
length: 12
D: .
CDR3: CATQRKNEKLFF
DNA: TGTGCCACCCAGAGGAAGAATGAAAAACTGTTTTTT

J: TRBJ1-1
size: .
V: TRBV2
length: 11
D: .
CDR3: CASTGILEAFF
DNA: TGTGCCAGCACGGGAATCCTTGAAGCTTTCTTT

J: TRBJ1-2
size: .
V: TRBV19
length: 15
D: .
CDR3: CASSTSRRADYGYTF
DNA: TGTGCCAGTAGTACCTCCCGCCGGGCTGACTATGGCTACACCTTC

J: TRBJ2-2
size: .
V: TRBV9
length: 15
D: .
CDR3: CASSLSRANTGELFF
DNA: TGTGCCAGCAGTCTATCAAGAGCGAACACCGGGGAGCTGTTTTTT

J: TRBJ2-1
size: .
V: TRBV29-1
length: 13
D: .
CDR3: CSVEETAYNEQFF
DNA: TGCAGCGTTGAAGAGACAGCCTACAATGAGCAGTTCTTC

J: TRBJ2-4
size: .
V: TRBV15
length: 17
D: .
CDR3: CATSRDIGRGRKNIQYF
DNA: TGTGCCACCAGCAGAGATATAGGCCGTGGCCGAAAAAACATTCAGTACTTC

J: TRBJ1-1
size: once
V: TRBV27
length: 15
D: TRBD1
CDR3: CASSLVDRGDTEAFF
DNA: TGTGCCAGCAGTTTAGTGGACAGGGGGGACACTGAAGCTTTCTTT

J: TRBJ1-2
size: .
V: TRBV12-5
length: 13
D: .
CDR3: CASGLDNRGVYTF
DNA: TGTGCTAGTGGTTTGGATAATCGGGGAGTCTACACCTTC

J: TRBJ2-1
size: .
V: TRBV7-2
length: 14
D: .
CDR3: CASRSGRSYNEQFF
DNA: TGTGCCAGCAGGAGCGGGCGGTCCTACAATGAGCAGTTCTTC

J: TRBJ2-4
size: .
V: TRBV4-1
length: 18
D: TRBD2
CDR3: CASSQGRGGGFAKNIQYF
DNA: TGCGCCAGCAGCCAAGGAAGGGGCGGGGGGTTTGCCAAAAACATTCAGTACTTC

J: TRBJ1-4
size: once
V: TRBV18
length: 15
D: .
CDR3: CASSDQVGPDEKLFF
DNA: TGTGCCAGCTCAGACCAGGTGGGGCCAGATGAAAAACTGTTTTTT

J: TRBJ1-2
size: .
V: TRBV2
length: 13
D: .
CDR3: CASRVNFGAGYTF
DNA: TGTGCCAGCAGGGTTAATTTCGGCGCCGGCTACACCTTC

J: TRBJ2-3
size: .
V: TRBV5-1
length: 19
D: .
CDR3: CASSLLPGQGPASTDTQYF
DNA: TGCGCCAGCAGCTTGTTGCCCGGCCAGGGGCCGGCTAGCACAGATACGCAGTATTTT

J: TRBJ2-2
size: .
V: TRBV2
length: 14
D: TRBD2
CDR3: CASTASGVPGELFF
DNA: TGTGCCAGCACGGCTAGCGGGGTCCCCGGGGAGCTGTTTTTT

J: TRBJ2-7
size: .
V: TRBV5-4
length: 14
D: .
CDR3: CASSLDRLIGEQYF
DNA: TGTGCCAGCAGCTTGGACAGGCTGATTGGGGAGCAGTACTTC

J: TRBJ2-7
size: .
V: TRBV28
length: 20
D: TRBD1
CDR3: CASSSALDRARRAFSYEQYF
DNA: TGTGCCAGCAGTTCCGCCCTCGACAGGGCAAGGCGGGCCTTCTCCTACGAGCAGTACTTC

J: TRBJ2-3
size: .
V: TRBV11-2
length: 15
D: .
CDR3: CASSPWRGRTDTQYF
DNA: TGTGCCAGCAGCCCCTGGAGGGGGCGAACAGATACGCAGTATTTT